This TCR beta chain originates from a study of graft-versus-host responses after intestinal transplantation. Study findings and constraints: Peak GvH clone levels in circulation were associated with early post-transplant HvG declines.

The CDR3 consists of 18 residues. Deletions cut 3 bases from V and 1 base from J, with 18 bases between. Germline V gene lookup returns CDR1 LNHDA and CDR2 SQIVND (reference sequence). The repertoire was sequenced with immunoSEQ multiplex PCR; TCRdb's copy has only in-frame clones and lacks some. The repertoire consists of some 90,000 clones, with around 90% occurring once and the leading ten covering 0.11%. This clone was seen just once. The antigen remains unidentified. The chain carries TRBV19 and TRBJ1-4, with D possibly matching TRBD1 (6 bases). This clonotype was sampled from a human donor who received an intestinal transplant. The sample consisted of unstimulated CD4+ T cells sorted from spleen or lymph node cells, taken before intestinal transplant. The CDR3 nucleotides are TGTGCCAGTAGTATTGTGGGGGCCGCGGGGGGAACTAATGAAAAACTGTTTTTT. It is translated as CASSIVGAAGGTNEKLFF.